What follows is one TCR beta chain and its context. Antigen specificity is unknown. This could be a read error, since a much larger clone is one nucleotide away. Researchers used genomic DNA as the template to profile TCR beta VDJ and CDR3. Using its own MiXCR run on the reads, TCRdb lists one record per CDR3 protein. This sample has some 240,000 distinct CDR3 sequences, with roughly 35% found just once. This sample stems from a study of CD8+CD57+ T cells in acquired aplastic anemia. As for the study in general: The sorted CD4+ and CD8+ cells yielded an average around 3.4 ug of DNA.

General study results and limits: Patients and controls shared nearly 30 CD8+ CDR3 sequences, which appeared highly expressed in patients and within their immunodominant clones.

The CDR3 runs to 16 residues. Germline assignment: CDR1 SGHTA and CDR2 FQGTGA. The clonotype comes from a human donor in good health, serving as a control. Sequencing was done on a sample of sorted CD4+, CD8+, or CD8+CD57+ T cells (not recorded which) from PBMCs. V usage is TRBV7-3 and J usage is TRBJ1-1; tentative D call: TRBD1 (5 bases). DNA of the CDR3: TGTGCCAGCAGCTTAAGTGCGGGGCAGATGGGAACTGAAGCTTCCTTT. The encoded protein is CASSLSAGQMGTEASF.